Detailed here is one T cell receptor beta chain. The sample is drawn from a study of blood T cell repertoires in COVID-19. Background on the study: Collection of acute and convalescent COVID-19 samples took place in the United States, Italy and Spain. T cells, B-cell-depleted T cells, or PBMCs supplied cDNA or gDNA.

The germline V gene has CDR1 LNHDA and CDR2 SQIVND (reference sequence). CDR3 size: 14 residues. Trimming cost V 3 bases and J 8 bases; bases outside gene matches: 4. Methods used by the authors: Estimation of nucleated cell counts relied on the amplification of reference gene primers. The method was immunoSEQ multiplex PCR; TCRdb's version includes in-frame clones alone and lacks a portion of them. The V and J calls and clone size come from that table; D and trimming were worked out from the DNA. The sample lists more than 200,000 clones, 88% occurring once. This TCR came from a man between 65 and 80 years old with acute or convalescent COVID-19. The chain carries TRBV19 and TRBJ1-6; 7 positions agree with TRBD1. The sequencing input was peripheral blood. CDR3 nucleotide sequence: TGTGCCAGTAGTATCGTAGGGGGCGATTCACCCCTCCACTTT. Translating it yields CASSIVGGDSPLHF.